The 2 T cell receptor beta chains given below trace back to one sample, sequenced in a study of shared clonotypes between healthy human individuals. The table came from immunoSEQ multiplex PCR; TCRdb's copy has only in-frame clones and leaves some out. The profile shows 2 million to 3 million clones, roughly 93% of them singletons. Sequencing used naive CD4+ T cells from PBMCs. Subset meaning: CD45RA+ positively selected. Receptor source: a man aged 18 to 29 in good health. Some clones in this sample may be carry-over from other donors' samples.

This rearrangement joins TRBV5-4 to TRBJ2-7; 10 nucleotides align to TRBD2. The CDR3 length is 16 residues. Germline CDR1 SGHNT, CDR2 YYREEE (reference sequence). Trimming cost V 4 bases and J 0 bases; bases outside gene matches: 7. DNA for the CDR3: TGTGCCAGCAGCCTTCCTCTAGCGGGAGCCTCCTACGAGCAGTACTTC. Protein sequence: CASSLPLAGASYEQYF.

The chain recombines TRBV5-1 with TRBJ2-5; TRBD2 aligns across 15 bases. The V segment lost 5 bases and the J segment 4 bases; nucleotides outside the gene matches: 3. The CDR3 is made up of 15 amino acids. Germline loops: CDR1 SGHRS, CDR2 YFSETQ. The CDR3 here is CASRKGLAGGETQYF. As DNA, the CDR3 is TGCGCCAGCAGGAAGGGACTAGCGGGAGGAGAGACCCAGTACTTC.